The subject of this entry is one T cell receptor (beta chain). This sample stems from a study of CD8 T cells in Susac syndrome. The multiple sclerosis controls were treatment-naive patients, and their relapsing-remitting disease was stable or active. Bulk CD8+ and CD4+ cells came from magnetic negative isolation; CD8+ TEMRA by FACS. The CDR3 is 17 residues long. V dropped 3 bases and J dropped 2 bases, with 14 bases sitting between them. Germline V lookup: CDR1 MNHEY, CDR2 SMNVEV (reference sequence). An input of roughly 0.5 to 1 ug of RNA was subjected to reverse transcription using random hexamers. immunoSEQ multiplex PCR amplified TCR beta CDR3 across 54 Vbeta, 13 Jbeta. TCRdb reprocessed the immunoSEQ multiplex PCR reads with MiXCR, giving one entry per CDR3 protein. The table has 250,000 to 300,000 distinct CDR3 sequences, 75% to 85% seen once.

The V call is TRBV27, the J call TRBJ2-6; possibly TRBD2 for D (6 bases). Sequenced sample: CD8+ T cells from PBMCs. The TCR sequence derives from a human donor with multiple sclerosis. The CDR3 DNA follows: TGTGCCAGCAGTTTCTTAGCGGCCGACGCTGGGGCCAACGTCCTGACTTTC. Protein: CASSFLAADAGANVLTF.